This T cell receptor (beta chain) was captured in a study of radiation and T cells in renal cell carcinoma. General observations from the study: Dominant CDR3 motifs were more common in irradiated tumors than controls.

The treatment was: treatment-naive control, cytoreductive nephrectomy. Control tumors came from a few females and roughly twelve males, aged about 35 to 85. Produced via immunoSEQ multiplex PCR; TCRdb's table is partial and in-frame only. The table has about 15,000 clones, about 56% seen once. In regard to this clone: Its specificity is not known.

Germline CDR1 GTSNPN, CDR2 SVGIG (reference sequence). This CDR3 is 17 amino acids long. V dropped 0 bases and J dropped 3; count of bases not matched to a gene: 11. The genes are TRBV30 and TRBJ2-3, with 8 bases identical to TRBD2. The TCR sequence derives from a man aged 50 or older with renal cell carcinoma. The source was tumor tissue, collected from a patient whose treatment was nephrectomy without radiotherapy. CDR3 DNA sequence: TGTGCCTGGAGTGTAGGGCTGCCGGGGGGGCCGACAGATACGCAGTATTTT. Encoded protein: CAWSVGLPGGPTDTQYF.